The rows below give T cell receptor beta chains drawn from one sample of a study of T cells after yellow fever vaccination. TCRdb re-called the 5' RACE reads through MiXCR, storing one row per CDR3 protein. The table has about 550,000 distinct CDR3 sequences, around 21% seen once; the top ten hold approximately 15%. The material sequenced was PBMCs, taken 15 days after the yellow fever booster vaccination. The receptors originated from a man aged 30-40 years who received the YFV17D yellow fever vaccine. Both conserved end residues are part of each CDR3. D genes are given only for firm matches. Clone size appears in some rows only: once, few, many, or a class for an expanded clone.

clone size	D gene	V gene	J gene	CDR3 DNA	CDR3 protein
few	-	TRBV10-3	TRBJ2-1	TGTGCCATCAGAGGGGGGGGGCACAATGAGCAGTTCTTC	CAIRGGGHNEQFF
-	TRBD1	TRBV15	TRBJ2-7	TGTGCCACCAGCAGAGAGGGGACAGGGTTGGGGGAGCAGTACTTC	CATSREGTGLGEQYF
few	-	TRBV5-1	TRBJ1-4	TGCGCCAGCAGCCCGGGGACATCGGCTAATGAAAAACTGTTTTTT	CASSPGTSANEKLFF
-	-	TRBV12-3/TRBV12-4	TRBJ2-3	TGTGCCAGCACTCATCGGGAGTTCATAGATACGCAGTATTTT	CASTHREFIDTQYF
-	-	TRBV6-5	TRBJ2-7	TGTGCCAGCAGTTACTCTGGAGGACCCGAGCAGTACTTC	CASSYSGGPEQYF
few	-	TRBV20-1	TRBJ2-7	TGCAGTGCTCCGGGAGTTGACGAGCAGTACTTC	CSAPGVDEQYF
-	-	TRBV7-2	TRBJ2-7	TGTGCCAGCAGCTTACCCTACGGTGCTAAGGACGAGCAGTACTTC	CASSLPYGAKDEQYF
-	TRBD1	TRBV6-5	TRBJ2-7	TGTGCCAGCAACAATTCAGGGACAGAAAACTACGAGCAGTACTTC	CASNNSGTENYEQYF
-	-	TRBV5-1	TRBJ2-5	TGCGCCAGCAGCTTGGATAGCAAACAAGAGACCCAGTACTTC	CASSLDSKQETQYF
-	-	TRBV9	TRBJ2-3	TGTGCCAGCAGCGCAGACCGCCGACTTAGCACAGATACGCAGTATTTT	CASSADRRLSTDTQYF
-	-	TRBV11-1	TRBJ2-7	TGTGCCAGCAGCTTAAAGTCCTTCGCCTACGAGCAGTACTTC	CASSLKSFAYEQYF
few	TRBD2	TRBV15	TRBJ2-1	TGTGCCACCAGCAGAACATTTAGCGGGACCAATGAGCAGTTCTTC	CATSRTFSGTNEQFF
-	-	TRBV20-1	TRBJ1-2	TGCAGTGCTAGAGACTTGCGGGCAGATGGCTACACCTTC	CSARDLRADGYTF
few	-	TRBV20-1	TRBJ2-7	TGCAGTGGGGGGGACAGCTCCTACGAGCAGTACTTC	CSGGDSSYEQYF
-	-	TRBV4-3	TRBJ2-7	TGCGCCAGCAGCCAAGCTATAAGCGGCAGCTCCTACGAGCAGTACTTC	CASSQAISGSSYEQYF
-	-	TRBV20-1	TRBJ2-3	TGCAGTGCTCAACGGGGGTTCACAGATACGCAGTATTTT	CSAQRGFTDTQYF
-	-	TRBV10-2	TRBJ2-3	TGCGCCAGCTCTGGGACTCCCCATGTCTATTTT	CASSGTPHVYF
few	-	TRBV28	TRBJ2-5	TGTGCCAGCAGGGGGGGTGGGGAGGAGACCCAGTACTTC	CASRGGGEETQYF
-	TRBD1	TRBV10-3	TRBJ2-1	TGTGCCATCAGTGAAAGCCCCGGGACAGGGGACAATGAGCAGTTCTTC	CAISESPGTGDNEQFF
-	TRBD1	TRBV5-1	TRBJ2-7	TGCGCCAGCAGCTCGGTTCAGGGGGTCGTGTACTTC	CASSSVQGVVYF
few	TRBD2	TRBV7-8	TRBJ2-3	TGTGCCAGCAGCTTGGGACTAGCGGGAGGGCCGGGCACAGATACGCAGTATTTT	CASSLGLAGGPGTDTQYF
-	TRBD2	TRBV5-1	TRBJ2-1	TGCGCCAGCAGCTTAGGACTAGCGGGGCCCAATGAGCAGTTCTTC	CASSLGLAGPNEQFF
few	TRBD2	TRBV14	TRBJ2-2	TGTGCCAGCAGCCAAGATAAGGGACTAGCCGGGACCGGGGAGCTGTTTTTT	CASSQDKGLAGTGELFF
-	TRBD2	TRBV4-2	TRBJ2-2	TGTGCCAGCAGCCAATCACTAGCGGGGAGCACCGGGGAGCTGTTTTTT	CASSQSLAGSTGELFF
-	TRBD1	TRBV12-3/TRBV12-4	TRBJ2-7	TGTGCCAGCAGTAGACAGGGGGACCGTTACGAGCAGTACTTC	CASSRQGDRYEQYF
-	-	TRBV30	TRBJ2-3	TGTGCCTGGAGTGTACGAGGGGATACGCAGTATTTT	CAWSVRGDTQYF